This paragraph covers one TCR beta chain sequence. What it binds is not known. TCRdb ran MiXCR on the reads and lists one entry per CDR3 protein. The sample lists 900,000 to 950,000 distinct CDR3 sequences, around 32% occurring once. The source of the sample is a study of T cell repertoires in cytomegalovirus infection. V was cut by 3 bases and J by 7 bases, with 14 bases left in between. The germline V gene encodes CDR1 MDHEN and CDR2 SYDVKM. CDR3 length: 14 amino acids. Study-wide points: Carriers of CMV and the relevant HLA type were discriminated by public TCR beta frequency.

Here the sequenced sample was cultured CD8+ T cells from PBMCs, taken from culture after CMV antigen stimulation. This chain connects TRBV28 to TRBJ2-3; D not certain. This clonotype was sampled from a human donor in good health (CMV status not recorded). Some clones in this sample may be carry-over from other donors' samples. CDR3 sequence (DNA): TGTGCCAGCAGTTTGACTTTTTCTGATAATACGCAGTATTTT. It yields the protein CASSLTFSDNTQYF.